Below are 16 T cell receptor beta chains sequenced from a single sample in a study of cytotoxic CD8 clonotypes in ibrutinib-treated CLL. Clones were read by immunoSEQ multiplex PCR, and TCRdb kept only the in-frame ones, dropping some. The table lists 11,000 to 15,000 clones, roughly 50% of them singletons. This sample comprised PBMCs, obtained at a 24-month disease-progression time point, from a patient treated with ibrutinib. These TCRs come from a human donor with chronic lymphocytic leukemia.

V usage is TRBV7-9 and J usage is TRBJ2-1; no firm D call. The CDR3 totals 15 residues. Germline CDR1 and CDR2: SEHNR and FQNEAQ (reference sequence). V gave up 0 bases and J gave up 0 bases, with 6 bases separating them. For the CDR3, the DNA is TGTGCCAGCAGCTTAGCGCCGAGCTCCTACAATGAGCAGTTCTTC. Its translation: CASSLAPSSYNEQFF. Drawing the rest from reference TRBV7-9 and TRBJ2-1, the complete variable domain is DTGVSQNPRHKITKRGQNVTFRCDPISEHNRLYWYRQTLGQGPEFLTYFQNEAQLEKSRLLSDRFSAERPKGSFSTLEIQRTEQGDSAMYLCASSLAPSSYNEQFFGPGTRLTVL.

The chain links TRBV20-1 to TRBJ2-5; D not resolved. CDR3 length equals 11 residues. The V gene lost 5 bases and the J gene lost 0 bases, with 4 bases spanning the gap. Per germline, CDR1 DFQATT and CDR2 SNEGSKA (reference sequence). CDR3 sequence (DNA): TGCAGTGCTCGAAACCAAGAGACCCAGTACTTC. Amino acids: CSARNQETQYF.

CDR3 protein: CASSRTGLEAFF. CDR3 in DNA: TGTGCCAGCTCACGGACAGGGCTTGAAGCTTTCTTT. The chain employs TRBV18 and TRBJ1-1, with 8 nucleotides matching TRBD1. The CDR3 has 12 amino acids. CDR1 KGHSH and CDR2 LQKENI come from the germline V gene. V shed 4 bases, J shed 7 bases, and the junction held 2 bases outside the gene matches. The variable domain in full, with the rest retrieved from reference TRBV18 and TRBJ1-1, is NAGVMQNPRHLVRRRGQEARLRCSPMKGHSHVYWYRQLPEEGLKFMVYLQKENIIDESGMPKERFSAEFPKEGPSILRIQQVVRGDSAAYFCASSRTGLEAFFGQGTRLTVV.

This chain links TRBV27 with TRBJ2-3, with TRBD2 matching over 10 bases. CDR1 and CDR2 from the germline V gene are MNHEY and SMNVEV (reference sequence). The CDR3 consists of 19 residues. V dropped 5 bases and J dropped 2; count of bases not matched to a gene: 16. CDR3 residues: CASSPITIPGLAITDTQYF. CDR3 DNA: TGTGCCAGCAGTCCCATTACGATCCCGGGACTAGCGATCACAGATACGCAGTATTTT.

The CDR3 region is CASSPFLRQGNGYTF. CDR3 DNA: TGTGCCAGCTCACCATTCCTGAGACAGGGGAATGGCTACACCTTC. The genes are TRBV18 and TRBJ1-2, with 8 bases lining up with TRBD1. Per germline, CDR1 KGHSH and CDR2 LQKENI. The CDR3 spans 15 residues. The V gene end was trimmed by 2 bases and the J gene end by 6 bases; junction bases not matched to a gene: 8.

This rearrangement joins TRBV5-1 to TRBJ2-5; a weak D match, TRBD1 (6 bases). Germline CDR1 is SGHRS and CDR2 is YFSETQ. The CDR3 covers 14 residues. The V end lost 5 bases, the J end lost 2 bases, and 13 bases lay between the germline ends. Here the CDR3 reads CASSLSGQQETQYF. The CDR3 DNA reads TGCGCCAGCAGTTTATCGGGACAACAAGAGACCCAGTACTTC.

This clone has more than one count but fewer than ten. The V and J genes are TRBV29-1 and TRBJ2-5; D is uncertain. The CDR3 loop spans 13 amino acids. CDR1 and CDR2 from the germline V gene are SQVTM and ANQGSEA. With 1 base removed from V and 7 bases from J, the gap between germline ends came to 13 bases. The CDR3 nucleotides are TGCAGCGTTGAAGGGGGTTACGTTGGGACCCAGTACTTC. Protein product: CSVEGGYVGTQYF.

The chain carries TRBV30 and TRBJ1-5, with TRBD1 as a possible D gene (5 bases). Germline V gene sequence: CDR1 GTSNPN, CDR2 SVGIG (reference sequence). Trimming cost V 3 bases and J 3 bases, with 18 bases left between them. This CDR3 spans 16 amino acids. The CDR3 sequence is CAWSVGAGRFNQPQHF. The CDR3 region has the DNA TGTGCCTGGAGCGTAGGGGCAGGGAGGTTCAATCAGCCCCAGCATTTT.

The chain has TRBV5-6 and TRBJ2-7, with 13 bases identical to TRBD2. With V trimmed by 4 bases and J by 2 bases, 3 bases remained unmatched. This CDR3 contains 15 residues. Germline loops: CDR1 SGHDT, CDR2 YYEEEE. DNA of the CDR3: TGTGCCAGCAGCACCGGGACTAGCGGGGCCTACGAGCAGTACTTC. Translated, it gives CASSTGTSGAYEQYF.

This clone was seen more than once but under ten times. V and J are TRBV6-5 and TRBJ1-2; TRBD1 aligns across 9 bases. Germline V CDR1 and CDR2: MNHEY, SVGAGI. V shed 0 bases and J 2 bases; nucleotides not matched to a gene: 4. The CDR3 spans 16 residues. For the CDR3, the DNA is TGTGCCAGCAGTTACTCGATAGGGACAGGGAACTATGGCTACACCTTC. As protein: CASSYSIGTGNYGYTF.

The J gene is TRBJ1-4, the V gene TRBV9; no clear D. Germline V lookup: CDR1 SGDLS, CDR2 YYNGEE. CDR3 length equals 13 residues. Trimming cost V 4 bases and J 7 bases, with 11 bases left between them. This CDR3 reads CASSTALGEKLFF. As DNA, the CDR3 is TGTGCCAGCAGCACCGCACTGGGTGAAAAACTGTTTTTT.

This clone was seen a handful of times. The genes are TRBV18 and TRBJ2-2; D is undetermined. V was clipped by 2 bases and J by 0 bases, with 4 bases between them. The V gene's germline CDR1 is KGHSH and CDR2 LQKENI. The length of the CDR3 is 14 residues. The CDR3 is CASSPTANTGELFF. The CDR3 DNA is TGTGCCAGCTCACCAACAGCGAACACCGGGGAGCTGTTTTTT.

The CDR3 nucleotides are TGTGCCAGCAGCTTAGACCTCACTAGCGGGTACGAGCAGTACTTC. Protein: CASSLDLTSGYEQYF. J is TRBJ2-7 and V is TRBV11-2; 9 nucleotides align to TRBD2. J lost 4 bases, V lost 0 bases, and 4 bases had no gene match. Germline V gives CDR1 SGHAT, CDR2 FQNNGV. The CDR3 spans 15 residues.

The chain combines TRBV10-1 with TRBJ1-1; no firm D call. The CDR3 consists of 13 residues. Germline assignment: CDR1 WNHNN and CDR2 SYGVQD (reference sequence). The V end was cut by 6 bases, the J end by 0 bases, with 8 bases between. CDR3 protein: CASRSHMNTEAFF. The DNA of the CDR3 is TGCGCCAGCAGGAGCCACATGAACACTGAAGCTTTCTTT.

The chain links TRBV4-1 to TRBJ1-6; 8 bases agree with TRBD1. The V segment lost 4 bases and the J segment 9 bases; nucleotides outside the gene matches: 8. Germline-derived CDR1 and CDR2 are MGHRA and YSYEKL. The CDR3 runs 15 residues. The CDR3 DNA reads as TGCGCCAGCAGCCCGGACACAGGGGGTGTTTCACCCCTCCACTTT. Its translation: CASSPDTGGVSPLHF.

The chain joins TRBV27 to TRBJ1-1, with D maybe TRBD1 (6 bases). This CDR3 is 14 amino acids long. Between the trimmed V and J ends, which lost 6 bases and 3 bases, there was a span of 14 bases. Germline loops: CDR1 MNHEY, CDR2 SMNVEV (reference sequence). CDR3 nucleotide sequence: TGTGCCAGCAGAGAAGGGGGTAGGGACACTGAAGCTTTCTTT. Residues: CASREGGRDTEAFF.